This TCR beta chain was recovered during a study of blood T cell repertoires in COVID-19. Study context: Italy, Spain and the United States were the sources of the convalescent and acute COVID-19 samples. PBMCs, B-cell-depleted T cells, or T cells provided the cDNA or gDNA that made up the material.

TCRdb's table, derived via immunoSEQ multiplex PCR, lists solely in-frame clones and lacks some. The sample lists around 100,000 clones, more than 85% occurring once. V lost 3 bases and J lost 6, with 7 bases in between. This CDR3 is 13 amino acids long. CDR1 is SGDLS, CDR2 YYNGEE, per germline. The source material was peripheral blood. The clonotype originates from a man in his fifties with active COVID-19. The chain has TRBV9 and TRBJ1-6; D uncertain. CDR3 sequence (DNA): TGTGCCAGCAGCGCACAGACTAATTCACCCCTCCACTTT. Translation gives CASSAQTNSPLHF.